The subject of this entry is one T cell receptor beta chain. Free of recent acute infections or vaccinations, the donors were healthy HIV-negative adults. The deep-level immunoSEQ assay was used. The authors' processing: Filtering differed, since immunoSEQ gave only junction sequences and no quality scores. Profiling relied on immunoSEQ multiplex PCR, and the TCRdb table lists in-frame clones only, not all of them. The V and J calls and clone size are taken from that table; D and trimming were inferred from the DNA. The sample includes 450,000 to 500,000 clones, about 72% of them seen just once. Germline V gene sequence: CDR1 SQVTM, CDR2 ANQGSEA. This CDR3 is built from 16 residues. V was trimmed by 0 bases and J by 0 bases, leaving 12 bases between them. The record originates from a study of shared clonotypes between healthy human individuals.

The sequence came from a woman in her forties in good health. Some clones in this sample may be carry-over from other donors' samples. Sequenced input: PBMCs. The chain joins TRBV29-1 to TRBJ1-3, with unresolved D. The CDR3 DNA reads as TGCAGCGTTGAAGATGGTAAGACCAACTCTGGAAACACCATATATTTT. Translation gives CSVEDGKTNSGNTIYF.